The subject of this entry is one T cell receptor beta chain. This entry belongs to a study of blood T cell repertoires in COVID-19. CDR3 size: 20 residues. The germline gives CDR1 WSHSY, CDR2 SAAADI. V dropped 0 bases and J dropped 7; count of bases not matched to a gene: 21. The assay was immunoSEQ multiplex PCR, and TCRdb's table has in-frame clones only and misses some. The sample has some 300,000 clones; just under 85% are singletons. The chain has TRBV10-2 and TRBJ2-3; 8 nucleotides match TRBD1. Material: peripheral blood. The clonotype comes from a woman aged 50 to 60 with active or convalescent COVID-19. CDR3 region: CASSESVGQGVSNRANTQYF. CDR3 bases: TGCGCCAGCAGTGAGTCGGTCGGACAGGGCGTCTCGAACAGGGCGAATACGCAGTATTTT.